These 25 T cell receptor beta chains came from one sample sequenced in a study of shared clonotypes between healthy human individuals. Produced via immunoSEQ multiplex PCR; TCRdb's table is partial and in-frame only. The top ten clones hold around 0.25% of a sample with fewer than 850,000 clones, around 96% of them seen once. CD45RO-negative cells were positively selected for CCR7, leaving out terminally differentiated effector memory CD45RA+ cells. Source material: naive CD8+ T cells sorted from blood. These receptors originate from a man aged 25-45 years in good health.

V gene TRBV27 combines with J gene TRBJ2-7; 9 bases fit TRBD1. CDR1 and CDR2 from the germline V gene are MNHEY and SMNVEV (reference sequence). The length of the CDR3 is 14 residues. V was clipped by 3 bases and J by 4 bases; unmatched bases: 4. The CDR3 reads CASSLGDRVYEQYF. The CDR3 bases are TGTGCCAGCAGTTTGGGGGACAGGGTTTACGAGCAGTACTTC.

The chain couples TRBV4-3 to TRBJ2-5; TRBD1 is a possible D gene (6 bases). CDR3 length: 15 residues. Trimming took 1 base from V and 4 from J, leaving 13 bases between them. Germline V lookup: CDR1 LGHNA, CDR2 YSLEER. The CDR3 reads CASSQVLGGVETQYF. DNA for the CDR3: TGCGCCAGCAGCCAAGTACTAGGGGGTGTAGAGACCCAGTACTTC.

This sequence joins TRBV5-1 and TRBJ2-3, with 7 bases fitting TRBD2. Germline V gene data show CDR1 as SGHRS and CDR2 as YFSETQ. V lost 5 bases and J lost 0; bases outside the gene matches: 12. This CDR3 is built from 17 residues. CDR3 nucleotides: TGCGCCAGCAGGTCATCAAGCGGGACTCTGAGCACAGATACGCAGTATTTT. It codes for CASRSSSGTLSTDTQYF.

The genes are TRBV6-1 and TRBJ2-3, with 9 bases fitting TRBD1. The CDR3 has 16 residues. The trim removed 0 bases at V and 2 bases at J, leaving 3 bases unmatched. The germline CDR1 and CDR2 sequences are MNHNS and SASEGT. The CDR3 DNA sequence: TGTGCCAGCAGTGAAGCAACAGGGGGCTTCACAGATACGCAGTATTTT. Its protein is CASSEATGGFTDTQYF.

The rearrangement links TRBV29-1 to TRBJ2-3; D remains ambiguous. The V end was cut by 0 bases, the J end by 5 bases, with 15 bases between. Germline CDR1 and CDR2: SQVTM and ANQGSEA. The CDR3 runs 15 residues. The CDR3 nucleotides are TGCAGCGTTGAAGAAAGCAGTGCTTTTATAGATACGCAGTATTTT. This encodes CSVEESSAFIDTQYF.

In this sample, this clone turned up once. This sequence joins TRBV7-8 and TRBJ1-2; TRBD1 might be the D (6 bases). Germline lookup yields CDR1 SGHVS and CDR2 FQNEAQ. The CDR3 covers 17 residues. Trimming removed 5 bases at V and 0 bases at J, with 19 bases between. The CDR3 DNA follows: TGTGCCAGCAGCCCTTTATCGGACAGCCCTTCTAACTATGGCTACACCTTC. It specifies CASSPLSDSPSNYGYTF.

This chain uses TRBV29-1 with TRBJ2-7; D remains ambiguous. CDR3 size: 13 residues. Per germline, CDR1 SQVTM and CDR2 ANQGSEA. The V end lost 4 bases, the J end lost 2 bases, and 12 bases lay between the germline ends. The CDR3 region is CSVGSDGPYEQYF. In DNA form, the CDR3 reads TGCAGCGTTGGGTCAGACGGCCCCTACGAGCAGTACTTC.

This clone was counted once. V gene TRBV9 combines with J gene TRBJ2-1; 10 positions match TRBD2. This CDR3 has 15 residues. In germline, CDR1 is SGDLS, CDR2 YYNGEE. The J segment lost 4 bases and the V segment lost 2 bases, leaving 3 bases of the junction unmatched. CDR3: CASSVGTSAYNEQFF. DNA of the CDR3: TGTGCCAGCAGCGTTGGGACTAGCGCTTACAATGAGCAGTTCTTC. Complete variable domain (other parts from reference TRBV9 and TRBJ2-1): DSGVTQTPKHLITATGQRVTLRCSPRSGDLSVYWYQQSLDQGLQFLIQYYNGEERAKGNILERFSAQQFPDLHSELNLSSLELGDSALYFCASSVGTSAYNEQFFGPGTRLTVL.

This clone showed up just once. The chain carries TRBV27 and TRBJ2-1; 7 bases are a match to TRBD2. Germline V gene lookup returns CDR1 MNHEY and CDR2 SMNVEV (reference sequence). J gave up 10 bases and V 4 bases, and 7 bases lay outside the gene matches. The CDR3 runs to 13 residues. CDR3 bases: TGTGCCAGCAGTTCTCGACTAGCCGGCGAGCAGTTCTTC. Amino acids: CASSSRLAGEQFF.

V usage is TRBV21-1 and J usage is TRBJ1-2; the D segment call TRBD1 is taken from the table without a DNA check. TRBV21-1 is given as a pseudogene. The CDR3 runs 20 residues. For the CDR3, the DNA is TGTGCCAGCAGCAATTCTACAAGCCGGGACAGGGAAACGGAGAACTATGGCTACACCTTC. It specifies CASSNSTSRDRETENYGYTF.

This chain links TRBV4-1 with TRBJ1-1, with D perhaps matching TRBD1 (6 bases). Deletions cut 4 bases from V and 0 bases from J, with 18 bases between. CDR1 MGHRA and CDR2 YSYEKL come from the germline V gene. CDR3 length: 17 residues. The CDR3 spells CASSLQTGGGMNTEAFF. The CDR3 DNA follows: TGCGCCAGCAGCCTACAGACAGGTGGGGGAATGAACACTGAAGCTTTCTTT.

The chain couples TRBV19 to TRBJ2-1; 7 bases are shared with TRBD1. The CDR3 has 15 amino acids. The germline V gene has CDR1 LNHDA and CDR2 SQIVND (reference sequence). Germline trimming cut 3 bases from V and 4 bases from J; bases unmatched to any gene: 6. CDR3 region: CASSMETGKYNEQFF. The CDR3 nucleotides read TGTGCCAGTAGTATGGAGACAGGGAAATACAATGAGCAGTTCTTC.

This clone was detected only once. The chain joins TRBV27 to TRBJ2-2; D call uncertain. Germline V lookup: CDR1 MNHEY, CDR2 SMNVEV (reference sequence). This CDR3 is 17 amino acids long. V was cut by 0 bases and J by 7 bases, with 18 bases left in between. The CDR3 sequence is CASSLSPGSVVYGELFF. The DNA of the CDR3 is TGTGCCAGCAGTTTATCTCCGGGTTCGGTGGTCTACGGGGAGCTGTTTTTT.

The J gene is TRBJ2-7, the V gene TRBV27, with 13 bases aligning to TRBD2. With V trimmed by 5 bases and J by 7 bases, 8 bases remained unmatched. The CDR3 extends over 15 amino acids. Germline CDR1 is MNHEY and CDR2 is SMNVEV (reference sequence). The CDR3 loop reads CASSRGLAGAYEQYF. The CDR3 coding sequence is TGTGCCAGCAGTCGCGGACTAGCGGGAGCGTATGAGCAGTACTTC.

The rearrangement links TRBV19 to TRBJ1-1; D gene uncertain. Germline values: CDR1 LNHDA, CDR2 SQIVND (reference sequence). V was shortened by 2 bases and J by 7 bases, with 5 bases between the two germline ends. There are 11 residues in the CDR3. This CDR3 is CASSITGEAFF. CDR3 DNA: TGTGCCAGTAGTATAACCGGTGAAGCTTTCTTT.

This rearrangement joins TRBV10-2 to TRBJ2-5; D remains ambiguous. Trimming took 9 bases from V and 5 from J, leaving 16 bases between them. CDR1 and CDR2 from the germline V gene are WSHSY and SAAADI. This CDR3 contains 13 residues. The CDR3, as DNA: TGCGCCAGACTCCGGGTCGCGAGGGAGACCCAGTACTTC. Translating it yields CARLRVARETQYF.

In DNA form, the CDR3 reads TGTGCCAGCAGCCCGGACAGGGAGAATGAAAAACTGTTTTTT. This encodes CASSPDRENEKLFF. This sequence joins TRBV13 and TRBJ1-4, with 8 bases that match TRBD1. Trimming cost V 5 bases and J 5 bases; bases outside gene matches: 4. Germline V gives CDR1 PRHDT, CDR2 FYEKMQ (reference sequence). This CDR3 spans 14 amino acids. Combining the CDR3 with reference TRBV13 and TRBJ1-4 gives the whole variable domain AAGVIQSPRHLIKEKRETATLKCYPIPRHDTVYWYQQGPGQDPQFLISFYEKMQSDKGSIPDRFSAQQFSDYHSELNMSSLELGDSALYFCASSPDRENEKLFFGSGTQLSVL.

The V and J genes are TRBV29-1 and TRBJ1-1; D call uncertain. V was shortened by 7 bases and J by 0 bases, with 6 bases between the two germline ends. This CDR3 is 11 amino acids long. Germline V gene sequence: CDR1 SQVTM, CDR2 ANQGSEA. As DNA, the CDR3 is TGCAGCGGACATCTGAACACTGAAGCTTTCTTT. Translated, it gives CSGHLNTEAFF.

The genes are TRBV5-1 and TRBJ2-6; D not certain. V shed 0 bases and J shed 1 base, with 2 bases lying between them. The CDR3 extends over 14 amino acids. The germline CDR1 and CDR2 sequences are SGHRS and YFSETQ. The CDR3 DNA reads as TGCGCCAGCAGCTTGGAATCTGGGGCCAACGTCCTGACTTTC. Its translation: CASSLESGANVLTF.

V and J are TRBV4-1 and TRBJ2-3; TRBD2 matches at 9 bases. From germline, CDR1 is MGHRA and CDR2 YSYEKL. The CDR3 runs 15 residues. V was clipped by 4 bases and J by 2 bases; unmatched bases: 4. CDR3 protein: CASSLTSGYTDTQYF. The CDR3 nucleotides are TGCGCCAGCAGCCTGACTAGCGGTTACACAGATACGCAGTATTTT.

The chain employs TRBV9 and TRBJ2-3; D perhaps matches TRBD2 (5 bases). The germline V gene encodes CDR1 SGDLS and CDR2 YYNGEE. The V gene lost 6 bases and the J gene lost 0 bases, with 8 bases spanning the gap. The CDR3 consists of 13 residues. The CDR3 is CASTGISTDTQYF. In DNA, the CDR3 is TGTGCCAGCACCGGGATCAGCACAGATACGCAGTATTTT.

This chain's CDR3 is CASSSAGTSGFYEQYF. In nucleotides, the CDR3 is TGTGCCAGCAGCAGTGCCGGGACTAGCGGTTTCTACGAGCAGTACTTC. V gene TRBV11-2 combines with J gene TRBJ2-7; 11 bases align to TRBD2. CDR3 length equals 16 residues. CDR1 SGHAT and CDR2 FQNNGV come from the germline V gene. Losses at the gene ends were 5 bases for V and 3 bases for J; bases not matched to a gene: 9.

The rearrangement joins TRBV2 to TRBJ2-7; D gene uncertain. The CDR3 contains 13 residues. Germline assignment: CDR1 SNHLY and CDR2 FYNNEI. V was shortened by 0 bases and J by 6 bases, with 9 bases between the two germline ends. The CDR3 DNA sequence: TGTGCCAGCAGTGAAGCGCCCGAAGGCGAGCAGTACTTC. This translates into CASSEAPEGEQYF.

The chain employs TRBV5-4 and TRBJ1-2; TRBD1 is a possible D gene (5 bases). CDR3 length: 16 amino acids. The germline gives CDR1 SGHNT, CDR2 YYREEE (reference sequence). Trimming removed 0 bases from V and 1 base from J, with 13 bases in between. CDR3 in DNA: TGTGCCAGCAGCTTGGTCGGGGACCTAATTAACTATGGCTACACCTTC. Its protein is CASSLVGDLINYGYTF.

The J gene is TRBJ1-2, the V gene TRBV5-1; no firm D call. The CDR3 is made up of 12 amino acids. V shed 4 bases and J shed 8 bases, with 12 bases lying between them. CDR1 and CDR2 (germline): SGHRS, YFSETQ. The CDR3 nucleotides are TGCGCCAGCAGCCCGGGCGGGGAGGGCTACACCTTC. Translated: CASSPGGEGYTF.